The rows below give T cell receptor beta chains drawn from one sample of a study of beta chain features in type 1 diabetes. Libraries were prepared by immunoSEQ multiplex PCR; TCRdb keeps only in-frame clonotypes and omits some of them. The data contain hundreds of thousands of clones, around 15% of them singletons. Sequenced material: naive CD4+ T cells from blood. The receptor set was obtained from a man aged 18 to 29 with type 1 diabetes. The CDR3 runs from the conserved cysteine through the conserved F or W. The order of the fields is J gene, D gene, clone size, V gene, CDR3 protein, CDR3 DNA. The D gene is left open where the match is weak. The size field is filled for only some rows; it gives once, few, many or a size class.

j_gene: TRBJ2-7; d_gene: .; abundance: .; v_gene: TRBV7-3; CDR3aa: CASRKTGTYEQYF; CDR3nt: TGTGCCAGCAGGAAGACGGGGACCTACGAGCAGTACTTC
j_gene: TRBJ2-5; d_gene: .; abundance: .; v_gene: TRBV5-1; CDR3aa: CASSLVWGQETQYF; CDR3nt: TGCGCCAGCAGCTTGGTGTGGGGGCAGGAGACCCAGTACTTC
j_gene: TRBJ1-1; d_gene: TRBD1; abundance: few; v_gene: TRBV15; CDR3aa: CAIGQGLNTEAFF; CDR3nt: TGTGCCATCGGACAGGGTTTGAACACTGAAGCTTTCTTT
j_gene: TRBJ2-7; d_gene: .; abundance: few; v_gene: TRBV6-5; CDR3aa: CASSYGGTDYEQYF; CDR3nt: TGTGCCAGCAGTTACGGGGGGACAGACTACGAGCAGTACTTC
j_gene: TRBJ2-7; d_gene: .; abundance: few; v_gene: TRBV30; CDR3aa: CAWRLQGGEQYF; CDR3nt: TGTGCCTGGAGGTTACAGGGTGGGGAGCAGTACTTC
j_gene: TRBJ2-7; d_gene: TRBD1; abundance: few; v_gene: TRBV28; CDR3aa: CASSIPGQGSHEQYF; CDR3nt: TGTGCCAGCAGTATACCGGGACAGGGAAGTCACGAGCAGTACTTC
j_gene: TRBJ1-4; d_gene: .; abundance: .; v_gene: TRBV6-5; CDR3aa: CASRHLTEKLFF; CDR3nt: TGTGCCAGCAGGCATTTGACCGAAAAACTGTTTTTT
j_gene: TRBJ2-3; d_gene: .; abundance: .; v_gene: TRBV30; CDR3aa: CAWSVTRRTSRDTDTQYF; CDR3nt: TGTGCCTGGAGTGTCACGAGACGGACATCCCGAGATACAGATACGCAGTATTTT
j_gene: TRBJ1-4; d_gene: .; abundance: .; v_gene: TRBV25-1; CDR3aa: CASGREKLFF; CDR3nt: TGTGCCAGTGGGCGGGAGAAACTGTTTTTT
j_gene: TRBJ1-2; d_gene: .; abundance: .; v_gene: TRBV6-5; CDR3aa: CASIYSPGDNYGYTF; CDR3nt: TGTGCCAGCATCTACTCCCCAGGCGACAACTATGGCTACACCTTC
j_gene: TRBJ1-2; d_gene: .; abundance: few; v_gene: TRBV6-5; CDR3aa: CASSPLRDGYTF; CDR3nt: TGTGCCAGCAGTCCCCTTCGAGATGGCTACACCTTC
j_gene: TRBJ1-6; d_gene: .; abundance: .; v_gene: TRBV30; CDR3aa: CAWSVVANSPLHF; CDR3nt: TGTGCCTGGAGTGTGGTGGCCAATTCACCCCTCCACTTT
j_gene: TRBJ2-1; d_gene: TRBD1; abundance: few; v_gene: TRBV14; CDR3aa: CASSRGQNNEQFF; CDR3nt: TGTGCCAGCAGCCGGGGACAGAACAATGAGCAGTTCTTC
j_gene: TRBJ1-1; d_gene: TRBD1; abundance: .; v_gene: TRBV5-1; CDR3aa: CASSLHTRQGTVAFF; CDR3nt: TGCGCCAGCAGTCTGCATACGCGACAGGGCACGGTCGCTTTCTTT
j_gene: TRBJ2-2; d_gene: .; abundance: .; v_gene: TRBV7-8; CDR3aa: CASSLVPGGSRMTGELFF; CDR3nt: TGTGCCAGCAGCTTAGTACCTGGCGGTAGCAGGATGACCGGGGAGCTGTTTTTT
j_gene: TRBJ1-2; d_gene: .; abundance: few; v_gene: TRBV20-1; CDR3aa: CSASRPDYTF; CDR3nt: TGCAGTGCTTCGCGACCGGACTACACCTTC
j_gene: TRBJ2-7; d_gene: .; abundance: .; v_gene: TRBV5-6; CDR3aa: CASSLGLGEQYF; CDR3nt: TGTGCCAGCAGCTTGGGACTGGGTGAGCAGTACTTC
j_gene: TRBJ1-1; d_gene: .; abundance: .; v_gene: TRBV5-4; CDR3aa: CASSPRRAANTEAFF; CDR3nt: TGTGCCAGCAGCCCCCGGAGGGCGGCCAACACTGAAGCTTTCTTT
j_gene: TRBJ1-1; d_gene: .; abundance: few; v_gene: TRBV30; CDR3aa: CAWSVIRGDTEAFF; CDR3nt: TGTGCCTGGAGTGTAATCAGGGGAGACACTGAAGCTTTCTTT
j_gene: TRBJ1-2; d_gene: .; abundance: .; v_gene: TRBV14; CDR3aa: CASSQGNGYGYTF; CDR3nt: TGTGCCAGCAGCCAAGGAAACGGTTATGGCTACACCTTC
j_gene: TRBJ2-3; d_gene: .; abundance: .; v_gene: TRBV28; CDR3aa: CASSLGARTGTDTQYF; CDR3nt: TGTGCCAGCAGTTTAGGGGCTAGAACAGGGACAGATACGCAGTATTTT
j_gene: TRBJ2-1; d_gene: TRBD2; abundance: .; v_gene: TRBV25-1; CDR3aa: CASSELSGSGSYNEQFF; CDR3nt: TGTGCCAGCAGTGAACTTAGCGGGTCCGGCTCCTACAATGAGCAGTTCTTC
j_gene: TRBJ1-1; d_gene: .; abundance: few; v_gene: TRBV7-9; CDR3aa: CASGGYKNTEAFF; CDR3nt: TGTGCCAGCGGGGGATACAAGAACACTGAAGCTTTCTTT
j_gene: TRBJ2-1; d_gene: TRBD1; abundance: few; v_gene: TRBV30; CDR3aa: CAWQPKRDSYNEQFF; CDR3nt: TGTGCCTGGCAACCCAAGAGGGACAGTTACAATGAGCAGTTCTTC
j_gene: TRBJ1-1; d_gene: .; abundance: few; v_gene: TRBV29-1; CDR3aa: CSVGVTLNTEAFF; CDR3nt: TGCAGCGTCGGAGTGACGTTGAACACTGAAGCTTTCTTT
j_gene: TRBJ1-5; d_gene: .; abundance: .; v_gene: TRBV15; CDR3aa: CATSRGGRQPQHF; CDR3nt: TGTGCCACCAGCAGAGGGGGCCGACAGCCCCAGCATTTT